This T cell receptor beta chain was recorded in a study of blood T cell repertoires in COVID-19. Repertoires were generated with immunoSEQ multiplex PCR, while TCRdb's copy carries only in-frame clones and drops some. In the table there are approximately 110,000 clones, roughly 90% of which are singletons. Followed longitudinally, the Seattle patients had been enrolled during active infection. The CDR3 spans 14 residues. Trimming removed 3 bases from V and 1 base from J, with 10 bases in between. The germline gives CDR1 SGDLS, CDR2 YYNGEE. The origin of this receptor is a man between 50 and 59 years old with COVID-19, enrolled during active disease. The V and J genes are TRBV9 and TRBJ1-1; a weak D match, TRBD1 (6 bases). The sample consisted of peripheral blood. The CDR3 nucleotides read TGTGCCAGCAGCGCAGGACAGCCGAACACTGAAGCTTTCTTT. Protein product: CASSAGQPNTEAFF. The full variable domain, rest sourced from reference TRBV9 and TRBJ1-1, is DSGVTQTPKHLITATGQRVTLRCSPRSGDLSVYWYQQSLDQGLQFLIQYYNGEERAKGNILERFSAQQFPDLHSELNLSSLELGDSALYFCASSAGQPNTEAFFGQGTRLTVV.